This T cell receptor (beta chain) came from a study of human T cells and chemical hapten exposure. Study observations and caveats: DPC sensitization left the count of TCRs above 1 in 1000 unchanged.

The CDR3 sequence is 12 residues long. V gave up 4 bases and J gave up 4 bases, with 7 bases separating them. This clonotype came up a few times. The antigen is not known. The sample's time point: pre-sensitization, week 0. Specified treatment: therapeutic diphenylcyclopropenone sensitization with weekly scalp DPC. TCRdb fed the RACE reads into MiXCR, producing one record per CDR3 protein. The data contain 99,000 or so distinct CDR3 sequences, under 14% of them singletons. The sequenced sample was whole blood, obtained in connection with sensitization to the hapten diphenylcyclopropenone (DPC). J is TRBJ1-1 and V is TRBV12-3 or TRBV12-4; D not resolved. The origin of this receptor is a woman aged 55-70 years with alopecia areata. Some clones in this sample may be carry-over from other donors' samples. The CDR3: CASSYVGTEAFF. The DNA for the CDR3 is TGTGCCAGCAGTTATGTGGGCACTGAAGCTTTCTTT.